Sequencing of this T cell receptor beta chain was carried out in a study of identical twins. Overall study findings and caveats: Insertion counts were lower in abundant cord blood beta clonotypes, a trend that memory repertoires did not show. Not following the same donors, the study drew its conclusions from cross-sectional statistical analysis.

The CDR3 contains 16 residues. Germline values: CDR1 SEHNR, CDR2 FQNEAQ (reference sequence). J lost 9 bases, V lost 6 bases, and 19 bases had no gene match. The authors used template switching to add a universal primer site and gave cDNA unique molecular identifiers. One entry per CDR3 protein, called by TCRdb with MiXCR from the 5' RACE reads. The data contain hundreds of thousands of distinct CDR3 sequences, around 12% of them singletons. This clonotype was found a few times. The antigen remains unidentified. The data also belong to a second study, concerning yellow fever vaccine responses in identical twins.

Sample: CD8+ T cells sorted from blood. This chain joins TRBV7-9 and TRBJ1-2; TRBD1 matches 7 bases. The TCR comes from a young woman in good health. The CDR3, as DNA: TGTGCCAGCAGTCCGCAGTCACAGGGGAGGTTGGGAAGCTACACCTTC. As protein: CASSPQSQGRLGSYTF.